Sequencing of this TCR beta chain was carried out in a study of OX40 agonist ivuxolimab in advanced cancers. Some clones are missing from TCRdb's copy, which holds only in-frame ones; the method was immunoSEQ multiplex PCR. Found here are under 85,000 clones, about 78% of them singletons; the top ten hold roughly 4.9%. Study results and limitations: The study observed clonal expansion of CD4+ and CD8+ blood T cells by week 6 at 0.1 to 3.0 mg/kg. Nonresponders included some who also had low normalized T-cell clonal expansion.

Blood got drawn at baseline, again on cycle 4 day 1, and then on cycle 7 day 1. CDR3 length: 17 amino acids. Germline loops: CDR1 SGHTA, CDR2 FQGNSA. Trimming cost V 0 bases and J 8 bases, with 22 bases left between them. On this clone: Its antigen remains unknown.

The V call is TRBV7-2, the J call TRBJ1-2, with D possibly TRBD1 on 5 matching bases. The TCR originated in an adult with an advanced solid tumor such as melanoma, head and neck, liver or kidney cancer. This specimen consisted of CD4+ or CD8+ T cells sorted from blood, obtained in a trial of the OX40 agonist ivuxolimab. CDR3 DNA sequence: TGTGCCAGCAGCTTAGCGGTGGGGACGGGTGTGGGGCGCGGCTACACCTTC. The encoded protein is CASSLAVGTGVGRGYTF.